This T cell receptor beta chain originates from a study of blood T cell repertoires in COVID-19. The overall study: Donors in the United States, Italy and Spain gave samples during acute or convalescent COVID-19. PBMCs, B-cell-depleted T cells, or T cells were the source of the cDNA or gDNA that made up the material.

Source study methods: Quantification of nucleated cells was approximated via reference gene primer amplification. The method was immunoSEQ multiplex PCR; TCRdb's version includes in-frame clones alone and lacks a portion of them. V and J calls and clone size are those listed in that table; D and trimming were worked out from the DNA. The sample includes around 250,000 clones, about four fifths of them seen just once. The receptor's source is a young man who had recovered from COVID-19. Input material: peripheral blood.

The CDR3 DNA reads as TGTGCCAGCAGCGGCCGGGTGTTCTTCACTGAAGCTTTCTTT. This codes for CASSGRVFFTEAFF. This chain connects TRBV7-9 to TRBJ1-1; no clear D gene. The CDR3 is 14 amino acids. Germline V lookup: CDR1 SEHNR, CDR2 FQNEAQ (reference sequence). Between the trimmed V and J ends, which lost 5 bases and 4 bases, there was a span of 14 bases. The entire variable domain, with the rest obtained from reference TRBV7-9 and TRBJ1-1, is as follows: DTGVSQNPRHKITKRGQNVTFRCDPISEHNRLYWYRQTLGQGPEFLTYFQNEAQLEKSRLLSDRFSAERPKGSFSTLEIQRTEQGDSAMYLCASSGRVFFTEAFFGQGTRLTVV.